These 27 T cell receptor beta chains originate from one sample sequenced in a study of T cells in localized non-small cell lung cancer. Produced via immunoSEQ multiplex PCR; TCRdb's table is partial and in-frame only. In the table there are more than 30,000 clones, roughly 90% of which are singletons. The specimen was peripheral blood mononuclear cells, collected before any cancer treatment. The receptors were sampled from a man between 35 and 75 years old with stage III lung adenocarcinoma.

In its sample, this clone was seen once. The rearrangement joins TRBV7-2 to TRBJ2-5; 12 bases are a match to TRBD2. From germline, CDR1 is SGHTA and CDR2 FQGNSA. Losses at the gene ends were 5 bases for V and 9 bases for J; bases not matched to a gene: 7. The CDR3 loop spans 14 amino acids. The CDR3 sequence: CASSILAGGQSQYF. Written as DNA, the CDR3 is TGTGCCAGCAGCATCCTAGCGGGGGGGCAATCCCAGTACTTC.

V gene TRBV6-1 combines with J gene TRBJ2-5, with TRBD1 as a possible D gene (5 bases). From germline, CDR1 is MNHNS and CDR2 SASEGT. This CDR3 comprises 15 residues. Trimming cost V 4 bases and J 2 bases, with 14 bases left between them. The CDR3 nucleotides read TGTGCCAGCAGTGGACCCAGGGCCCGACAAGAGACCCAGTACTTC. Residues: CASSGPRARQETQYF.

The chain is built from TRBV11-3 and TRBJ2-5, with TRBD1 matching 9 bases. Germline V lookup: CDR1 SGHNT, CDR2 YENEEA. This CDR3 has 14 amino acids. Trimming took 3 bases from V and 2 from J; bases not matched to a gene: 1. The CDR3 nucleotides read TGTGCCAGCAGCTTCGGACAGGGGCAAGAGACCCAGTACTTC. This gives the protein CASSFGQGQETQYF.

In the case of this clone: Because the CDR3 is missing its conserved closing phenylalanine or tryptophan, this is likely a read error. The DNA is left out, because the CDR3 cannot be placed on it with certainty; the CDR3 is given as TCRdb lists it. The rearrangement links TRBV11-3 to TRBJ2-7; TRBD1, the table's D call, lacks a check against the DNA. Ends included, the CDR3 has 12 residues. Germline lookup yields CDR1 SGHNT and CDR2 YENEEA. The CDR3 loop reads CASSSSRGRVSI.

V is TRBV6-6 and J is TRBJ1-1, with TRBD1 identical over 10 bases. The CDR3 has 15 amino acids. V was pared by 0 bases and J by 4 bases, with 2 bases of the junction left unmatched. Germline lookup yields CDR1 MNHNY and CDR2 SVGAGI (reference sequence). This CDR3 reads CASSYSWDRGTEAFF. The CDR3 coding sequence is TGTGCCAGCAGTTACTCGTGGGACAGGGGCACTGAAGCTTTCTTT.

The chain uses TRBV6-5 and TRBJ2-3; D is possibly TRBD1 (6 bases). Germline lookup yields CDR1 MNHEY and CDR2 SVGAGI. The CDR3 runs to 13 residues. V lost 2 bases and J lost 9, with 12 bases in between. The CDR3 spells CASSYESGHTQYF. CDR3 in DNA: TGTGCCAGCAGTTACGAATCGGGACACACGCAGTATTTT.

The sample holds one count of this clone. The CDR3 protein is CASSTNRGGPTMNTEAFF. CDR3 bases: TGTGCCAGCAGCACTAACCGGGGCGGACCCACGATGAACACTGAAGCTTTCTTT. The V and J genes are TRBV11-3 and TRBJ1-1, with D possibly TRBD1 on 5 matching bases. There are 18 residues in the CDR3. The germline V gene encodes CDR1 SGHNT and CDR2 YENEEA. The V end was cut by 5 bases, the J end by 0 bases, with 22 bases between. Combining the CDR3 with reference TRBV11-3 and TRBJ1-1 gives the whole variable domain EAGVVQSPRYKIIEKKQPVAFWCNPISGHNTLYWYLQNLGQGPELLIRYENEEAVDDSQLPKDRFSAERLKGVDSTLKIQPAELGDSAVYLCASSTNRGGPTMNTEAFFGQGTRLTVV.

This chain links TRBV7-2 with TRBJ2-7; 9 nucleotides agree with TRBD2. V trimming: 5 bases; J trimming: 1 base; junction bases outside the gene matches: 6. CDR1 SGHTA and CDR2 FQGNSA come from the germline V gene. The CDR3 totals 15 residues. In DNA, the CDR3 is TGTGCCAGCAGCAAGCCGCTAGCGGGGTCCTACGAGCAGTACTTC. As protein: CASSKPLAGSYEQYF. The complete variable domain, with remaining parts taken from reference TRBV7-2 and TRBJ2-7, reads GAGVSQSPSNKVTEKGKDVELRCDPISGHTALYWYRQSLGQGLEFLIYFQGNSAPDKSGLPSDRFSAERTGGSVSTLTIQRTQQEDSAVYLCASSKPLAGSYEQYFGPGTRLTVT.

The V and J genes are TRBV2 and TRBJ1-1, with no clear D. Trimming removed 7 bases from V and 0 bases from J, with 15 bases in between. Germline V gene data show CDR1 as SNHLY and CDR2 as FYNNEI. This CDR3 region has 15 residues. The CDR3: CASIQSAVMNTEAFF. In DNA, the CDR3 is TGTGCCAGCATCCAATCGGCAGTTATGAACACTGAAGCTTTCTTT.

This clone was recorded once. This chain uses TRBV28 with TRBJ1-5; 9 nucleotides line up with TRBD1. CDR3 length: 16 residues. The V gene end was trimmed by 6 bases and the J gene end by 7 bases; junction bases not matched to a gene: 13. Germline assignment: CDR1 MDHEN and CDR2 SYDVKM. CDR3 residues: CASSSTGGGERQPQHF. The DNA of the CDR3 is TGTGCCAGCAGCAGTACAGGGGGCGGTGAACGCCAGCCCCAGCATTTT.

This clone was recorded only once. This chain joins TRBV7-9 and TRBJ2-3; perhaps D is TRBD1 or TRBD2 (5 bases each). Germline CDR1 reads SEHNR; CDR2 reads FQNEAQ (reference sequence). Trimming shortened V by 8 bases and J by 0 bases, and 12 bases separated the two germline ends. The CDR3 consists of 14 residues. CDR3: CASLSGGSTDTQYF. DNA of the CDR3: TGTGCCAGCCTTTCTGGGGGAAGCACAGATACGCAGTATTTT.

The genes are TRBV5-4 and TRBJ1-5, with D possibly TRBD1 on 5 matching bases. V lost 3 bases and J lost 4, with 14 bases in between. Germline-derived CDR1 and CDR2 are SGHNT and YYREEE (reference sequence). This CDR3 region has 15 residues. This CDR3 is CASSYGGTRNQPQHF. The CDR3 DNA is TGTGCCAGCAGCTACGGGGGGACTCGTAATCAGCCCCAGCATTTT. The entire variable domain, with the rest obtained from reference TRBV5-4 and TRBJ1-5, is as follows: ETGVTQSPTHLIKTRGQQVTLRCSSQSGHNTVSWYQQALGQGPQFIFQYYREEENGRGNFPPRFSGLQFPNYSSELNVNALELDDSALYLCASSYGGTRNQPQHFGDGTRLSIL.

The rearrangement links TRBV9 to TRBJ2-7; D not resolved. The ends were cut back, 0 bases at V and 2 bases at J, with 9 bases in the middle. The germline V gene has CDR1 SGDLS and CDR2 YYNGEE. The CDR3 spans 14 residues. The CDR3 protein is CASSVVPETYEQYF. The CDR3 nucleotides are TGTGCCAGCAGCGTAGTTCCAGAGACCTACGAGCAGTACTTC.

The rearrangement links TRBV11-1 to TRBJ2-3; 10 nucleotides agree with TRBD2. Unmatched junction bases numbered 4, after V lost 1 base and J lost 0 bases. CDR3 length: 17 residues. CDR1 and CDR2 from the germline V gene are SGHAT and FQDESV (reference sequence). The chain's CDR3 is CASSLGDSGGSTDTQYF. The CDR3 nucleotides read TGTGCCAGCAGCTTAGGAGATAGCGGGGGGAGCACAGATACGCAGTATTTT.

The V and J genes are TRBV7-2 and TRBJ1-6, with 12 bases that match TRBD1. The CDR3 is 14 residues long. V gave up 6 bases and J gave up 7 bases; unmatched junction bases: 1. Per germline, CDR1 SGHTA and CDR2 FQGNSA. The chain's CDR3 is CASRGQGANSPLHF. The DNA of the CDR3 is TGTGCCAGCAGGGGACAGGGGGCCAATTCACCCCTCCACTTT.

CDR3: CASSSPSERGLAGVEQYF. The CDR3 coding sequence is TGTGCCAGCAGCAGCCCCTCGGAAAGGGGACTAGCGGGGGTTGAGCAGTACTTC. V is TRBV28 and J is TRBJ2-7, with 14 positions matching TRBD2. Germline values: CDR1 MDHEN, CDR2 SYDVKM. This CDR3 has 18 amino acids. After removal of 6 bases from V and 7 bases from J, the junction contained 17 bases not matched to a gene.

This clone has more than one count but fewer than ten. This chain connects TRBV19 to TRBJ1-5, with 7 bases that match TRBD1. The J segment lost 3 bases and the V segment lost 8 bases, leaving 1 base of the junction unmatched. The CDR3 has 12 residues. Germline CDR1 is LNHDA and CDR2 is SQIVND (reference sequence). Here the CDR3 reads CASGQDNQPQHF. The CDR3 DNA reads TGTGCCAGTGGACAGGACAATCAGCCCCAGCATTTT.

This clone has more than one count but fewer than ten. The rearrangement links TRBV7-2 to TRBJ1-6, with 8 bases matching TRBD1. CDR3 length: 16 amino acids. V lost 2 bases and J lost 6; bases outside the gene matches: 6. Germline CDR1 SGHTA, CDR2 FQGNSA. The CDR3 here is CASSLIGTGSNSPLHF. The CDR3 region has the DNA TGTGCCAGCAGCTTAATCGGGACAGGATCTAATTCACCCCTCCACTTT.

This clone has only one observation. This sequence joins TRBV4-2 and TRBJ2-7, with 8 bases that match TRBD1. The CDR3 loop spans 15 amino acids. Germline V gene data show CDR1 as LGHNA and CDR2 as YNFKEQ. Trimming at V came to 0 bases and at J to 6 bases, leaving 7 bases not matched to a gene. The CDR3 nucleotides are TGTGCCAGCAGCCAAGATGGGACAGGTTGGATCGAGCAGTACTTC. This sequence encodes CASSQDGTGWIEQYF.

The V call is TRBV7-3, the J call TRBJ2-6; tentatively, D is TRBD1 or TRBD2 (5 bases each). Between the trimmed V and J ends, which lost 2 bases and 2 bases, there was a span of 16 bases. The CDR3 covers 18 residues. Looked up from germline, CDR1 is SGHTA and CDR2 is FQGTGA. The CDR3 loop reads CASSLWDPRMAGANVLTF. As DNA, the CDR3 is TGTGCCAGCAGCTTATGGGACCCCAGAATGGCTGGGGCCAACGTCCTGACTTTC.

Sample share makes this clone medium-sized. The J gene is TRBJ2-7, the V gene TRBV11-2, with D possibly matching TRBD2 (5 bases). The CDR3 length is 13 residues. V lost 0 bases to trimming and J lost 6 bases, with 9 bases between them. Germline V CDR1 and CDR2: SGHAT, FQNNGV. CDR3 in amino acids: CASSLEGSSEQYF. CDR3 sequence (DNA): TGTGCCAGCAGCTTAGAAGGGAGTTCCGAGCAGTACTTC.

V and J are TRBV27 and TRBJ2-3; D not resolved. The V and J ends lost 6 bases and 0 bases respectively, with 4 bases between them. Germline CDR1 MNHEY, CDR2 SMNVEV (reference sequence). This CDR3 is built from 12 residues. As DNA, the CDR3 is TGTGCCAGCAGAACTAGCACAGATACGCAGTATTTT. Translating gives CASRTSTDTQYF.

The gene calls are TRBV7-2 and TRBJ2-3; 9 bases match TRBD2. There are 16 residues in the CDR3. Per the germline V gene, CDR1 is SGHTA and CDR2 is FQGNSA. V shed 5 bases and J 5 bases; nucleotides not matched to a gene: 11. The CDR3 nucleotides are TGTGCCAGCAGCAGAAGGGCTAGCGGGGTTATAGATACGCAGTATTTT. Translated, it gives CASSRRASGVIDTQYF.

V is TRBV9 and J is TRBJ2-5; the D gene is possibly TRBD2 (5 bases). The CDR3 sequence is 14 residues long. Trimming left V 3 bases short and J 1 base short, with 10 bases between. Germline CDR1 SGDLS, CDR2 YYNGEE. As DNA, the CDR3 is TGTGCCAGCAGCGCCGATGGACTCCAAGAGACCCAGTACTTC. Translation gives CASSADGLQETQYF.

This clone has just a few counts. V gene TRBV5-1 combines with J gene TRBJ2-3, with TRBD2 matching over 7 bases. The CDR3 extends over 14 amino acids. Germline-derived CDR1 and CDR2 are SGHRS and YFSETQ. J was trimmed by 4 bases and V by 4 bases; bases with no gene match: 6. The DNA for the CDR3 is TGCGCCAGCAGCCCCGGACTAGATGCAGATACGCAGTATTTT. The encoded protein is CASSPGLDADTQYF.

This clone was detected only once. The chain employs TRBV11-2 and TRBJ2-7, with D possibly called TRBD1 or TRBD2 (5 bases each). This CDR3 contains 14 residues. Germline V CDR1 and CDR2: SGHAT, FQNNGV. Trimming stripped 3 bases from V and 2 bases from J, with 11 bases between. This chain's CDR3 is CASSLMQGAYEQYF. The DNA of the CDR3 is TGTGCCAGCAGCTTGATGCAGGGAGCCTACGAGCAGTACTTC.

The chain uses TRBV9 and TRBJ2-7; D might be TRBD2 (6 bases). Germline V CDR1 and CDR2: SGDLS, YYNGEE. The V end was cut by 2 bases, the J end by 6 bases, with 15 bases between. The CDR3 consists of 14 residues. The CDR3 DNA reads TGTGCCAGCAGCGTCGCTAGCGATTGTTGCGAGCAGTACTTC. Protein sequence: CASSVASDCCEQYF.